The 14 T cell receptor beta chains listed next were all sequenced from one sample in a study of T cell responses to AZD1222 COVID-19 vaccine. TCRdb's copy holds only in-frame clones and misses some; the assay was immunoSEQ multiplex PCR. The table records 150,000 to 200,000 clones, roughly 91% of them present only once. The sample in question was peripheral blood, obtained on day 0 of AZD1222 vaccination. The receptor source for this set is an adult in good health.

The V call is TRBV5-1, the J call TRBJ2-3, with 9 bases aligning to TRBD2. J lost 4 bases, V lost 2 bases, and 8 bases had no gene match. CDR3 length: 16 amino acids. Per the germline V gene, CDR1 is SGHRS and CDR2 is YFSETQ. The chain's CDR3 is CASSFGVAGEADTQYF. CDR3 DNA sequence: TGCGCCAGCAGCTTTGGGGTAGCGGGAGAGGCAGATACGCAGTATTTT.

V and J are TRBV5-5 and TRBJ2-1, with D maybe TRBD1 (6 bases). Trimming shortened V by 2 bases and J by 4 bases, and 7 bases separated the two germline ends. The CDR3 extends over 13 amino acids. Germline assignment: CDR1 SGHKS and CDR2 YYEKEE (reference sequence). CDR3 coding DNA: TGTGCCAGCAGCTTCGACAGGTACAATGAGCAGTTCTTC. This sequence encodes CASSFDRYNEQFF. Together with reference TRBV5-5 and TRBJ2-1, the CDR3 gives the full variable domain: DAGVTQSPTHLIKTRGQQVTLRCSPISGHKSVSWYQQVLGQGPQFIFQYYEKEERGRGNFPDRFSARQFPNYSSELNVNALLLGDSALYLCASSFDRYNEQFFGPGTRLTVL.

This clone turned up a few times. V and J are TRBV10-2 and TRBJ2-1, with a possible D match to TRBD1 (5 bases). CDR3 length: 11 amino acids. V shed 10 bases and J shed 7 bases, with 11 bases lying between them. Per germline, CDR1 WSHSY and CDR2 SAAADI. The CDR3 sequence is CAIAQANEQFF. As DNA, the CDR3 is TGCGCCATAGCACAGGCGAATGAGCAGTTCTTC.

To note about this clone: Within the sample, other DNA sequences also encode this same CDR3. The chain recombines TRBV2 with TRBJ2-6; D remains unclear. Per germline, CDR1 SNHLY and CDR2 FYNNEI. The V and J ends lost 4 bases and 1 base respectively, with 2 bases between them. The CDR3 covers 13 residues. The CDR3 DNA is TGTGCCAGCAGTGGATCTGGGGCCAACGTCCTGACTTTC. This gives the protein CASSGSGANVLTF.

The genes are TRBV6-1 and TRBJ2-7; 7 positions match TRBD1. V lost 4 bases, J lost 3 bases, and 6 bases stayed unmatched. CDR3 length: 14 residues. In germline, CDR1 is MNHNS, CDR2 SASEGT. Here the CDR3 DNA reads TGTGCCAGCAGTGCAGCGTCAGGGGGCTACGAGCAGTACGTC. As protein: CASSAASGGYEQYV.

A single count supports this clone. The J gene is TRBJ1-1, the V gene TRBV28; 12 nucleotides line up with TRBD1. CDR3 size: 15 residues. Per the germline V gene, CDR1 is MDHEN and CDR2 is SYDVKM. V shed 10 bases, J shed 1 base, and the junction held 7 bases outside the gene matches. The CDR3 region has the DNA TGTGCCACCCGAGGGACAGGGGGCAAGAACACTGAAGCTTTCTTT. It encodes CATRGTGGKNTEAFF.

This clone was observed a single time. The chain couples TRBV4-2 to TRBJ2-1; 7 bases align to TRBD1. This CDR3 is 15 amino acids long. CDR1 is LGHNA, CDR2 YNFKEQ, per germline. With V trimmed by 1 base and J by 12 bases, 12 bases remained unmatched. The CDR3 coding sequence is TGTGCCAGCAGCCAAGCTTCCCCGACAGGGAAGGGGCAGTTCTTC. It specifies CASSQASPTGKGQFF.

The chain combines TRBV28 with TRBJ2-7; D possibly corresponds to TRBD1 (8 bases). The length of the CDR3 is 14 residues. V was shortened by 6 bases and J by 5 bases, with 17 bases between the two germline ends. Germline V gene sequence: CDR1 MDHEN, CDR2 SYDVKM. The CDR3 DNA reads TGTGCCAGCAGGGGGGGGACAGGTGGGGACGAGCAGTACTTC. It translates to CASRGGTGGDEQYF.

The chain combines TRBV19 with TRBJ1-5; D is unclear. CDR1 and CDR2 from the germline V gene are LNHDA and SQIVND (reference sequence). V was trimmed by 3 bases and J by 5 bases, leaving 20 bases between them. The CDR3 runs 17 residues. The CDR3 DNA sequence: TGTGCCAGTAGTATGAGGTTCCTGAGGGTATCGGATCAGCCCCAGCATTTT. Translating it yields CASSMRFLRVSDQPQHF.

V gene TRBV4-3 combines with J gene TRBJ2-2; D unclear. The CDR3 sequence is 14 residues long. Deletions cut 3 bases from V and 5 bases from J, with 10 bases between. Germline CDR1 is LGHNA and CDR2 is YSLEER. CDR3 in DNA: TGCGCCAGCAGCCATGGACCTACAACCGGGGAGCTGTTTTTT. Amino acid sequence: CASSHGPTTGELFF.

This clone appeared a few times. Different DNA sequences within this sample yield the same CDR3. This chain uses TRBV7-9 with TRBJ1-2, with unresolved D. Germline V gene data show CDR1 as SEHNR and CDR2 as FQNEAQ (reference sequence). V dropped 2 bases and J dropped 2 bases, with 6 bases sitting between them. CDR3 length equals 13 residues. CDR3 bases: TGTGCCAGCAGCTTAATGGGGAACTATGGCTACACCTTC. Residues: CASSLMGNYGYTF. Full variable domain (remainder filled in from reference TRBV7-9 and TRBJ1-2): DTGVSQNPRHKITKRGQNVTFRCDPISEHNRLYWYRQTLGQGPEFLTYFQNEAQLEKSRLLSDRFSAERPKGSFSTLEIQRTEQGDSAMYLCASSLMGNYGYTFGSGTRLTVV.

Worth noting for this clone: Other DNA sequences in the sample encode the same CDR3. The chain is built from TRBV19 and TRBJ1-1, with D hard to call. This CDR3 has 13 residues. Germline-derived CDR1 and CDR2 are LNHDA and SQIVND (reference sequence). V was shortened by 2 bases and J by 1 base, with 5 bases between the two germline ends. The CDR3 nucleotides read TGTGCCAGTAGTATACGAGGGAACACTGAAGCTTTCTTT. It specifies CASSIRGNTEAFF.

This chain connects TRBV15 to TRBJ1-1; D ambiguous. Germline CDR1 is LNHNV and CDR2 is YYDKDF (reference sequence). The V gene lost 0 bases and the J gene lost 3 bases, with 8 bases spanning the gap. This CDR3 has 14 residues. The CDR3 here is CATSREGGDTEAFF. The CDR3 DNA is TGTGCCACCAGCAGAGAAGGCGGGGACACTGAAGCTTTCTTT.

This sequence joins TRBV7-9 and TRBJ1-5, with D unresolved. Trimming shortened V by 1 base and J by 1 base, and 5 bases separated the two germline ends. Germline CDR1 and CDR2: SEHNR and FQNEAQ (reference sequence). The CDR3 covers 14 residues. CDR3 coding DNA: TGTGCCAGCAGCTTAGACATGAGCAATCAGCCCCAGCATTTT. This codes for CASSLDMSNQPQHF. Variable domain in full (rest from reference TRBV7-9 and TRBJ1-5): DTGVSQNPRHKITKRGQNVTFRCDPISEHNRLYWYRQTLGQGPEFLTYFQNEAQLEKSRLLSDRFSAERPKGSFSTLEIQRTEQGDSAMYLCASSLDMSNQPQHFGDGTRLSIL.